Below are 20 T cell receptor beta chains sequenced from a single sample in a study of blood T cell repertoires in COVID-19. The data were produced by immunoSEQ multiplex PCR, yet TCRdb's version contains in-frame clones alone and is incomplete. Among 110,000 or so clones listed, roughly 84% were seen once. The specimen was peripheral blood. All receptors come from a man between 40 and 49 years old with acute or convalescent COVID-19.

The J gene is TRBJ2-3, the V gene TRBV9; D is undetermined. The CDR3 is made up of 15 amino acids. V shed 0 bases and J shed 0 bases, with 8 bases lying between them. Germline assignment: CDR1 SGDLS and CDR2 YYNGEE. CDR3 sequence reads: CASSVDQASTDTQYF. The CDR3, as DNA: TGTGCCAGCAGCGTAGACCAGGCCAGCACAGATACGCAGTATTTT.

The CDR3 DNA sequence: TGCGCCAGCAGCCTCAAGGGACAGGGAAACGAAAAACTGTTTTTT. Translating it yields CASSLKGQGNEKLFF. V is TRBV4-3 and J is TRBJ1-4; 9 bases match TRBD1. This CDR3 is 15 amino acids long. Germline-derived CDR1 and CDR2 are LGHNA and YSLEER. V shed 4 bases, J shed 8 bases, and the junction held 8 bases outside the gene matches.

About this clone: The sample carries other DNA sequences with the same CDR3. The V gene is TRBV19, the J gene TRBJ2-7; possibly TRBD2 for D (6 bases). V was clipped by 6 bases and J by 2 bases, with 11 bases between them. Germline loops: CDR1 LNHDA, CDR2 SQIVND (reference sequence). This CDR3 has 13 amino acids. The CDR3 loop reads CASSVGTPYEQYF. Written as DNA, the CDR3 is TGTGCCAGTAGCGTGGGGACTCCCTACGAGCAGTACTTC.

The gene calls are TRBV11-2 and TRBJ2-1; D call uncertain. Trimming removed 1 base from V and 7 bases from J, with 8 bases in between. Germline CDR1 reads SGHAT; CDR2 reads FQNNGV. The CDR3 loop spans 13 amino acids. Here the CDR3 DNA reads TGTGCCAGCAGCTTAGGGCTAGTAAATGAGCAGTTCTTC. It encodes CASSLGLVNEQFF.

CDR3 DNA: TGTGCCACCAGTCCTCGTCTAGCGGGGGACTACAATGAGCAGTTCTTC. This sequence encodes CATSPRLAGDYNEQFF. The chain links TRBV24-1 to TRBJ2-1; 10 bases align to TRBD2. Per germline, CDR1 KGHDR and CDR2 SFDVKD. V lost 6 bases and J lost 3; bases outside the gene matches: 7. CDR3 length: 16 amino acids.

The rearrangement links TRBV6-2 or TRBV6-3 to TRBJ2-7; tentatively, D is TRBD1 (5 bases). This CDR3 region has 14 residues. Germline lookup yields CDR1 MNHEY and CDR2 SVGEGT. V shed 2 bases and J shed 3 bases, with 11 bases lying between them. CDR3 sequence: CASSYLRANYEQYF. The CDR3, as DNA: TGTGCCAGCAGTTACCTCAGGGCCAACTACGAGCAGTACTTC.

This clone was seen a few times. The V and J genes are TRBV9 and TRBJ1-2; perhaps TRBD1 as D (6 bases). The CDR3 runs 15 residues. Germline V gene data show CDR1 as SGDLS and CDR2 as YYNGEE. V lost 0 bases to trimming and J lost 4 bases, with 13 bases between them. This CDR3 is CASSVGFTGSYGYTF. CDR3 nucleotide sequence: TGTGCCAGCAGCGTAGGCTTCACAGGGAGCTATGGCTACACCTTC.

This chain joins TRBV30 and TRBJ1-2; D might be TRBD1 (6 bases). The CDR3 spans 13 residues. Germline assignment: CDR1 GTSNPN and CDR2 SVGIG (reference sequence). V was trimmed by 3 bases and J by 8 bases, leaving 16 bases between them. CDR3 sequence (DNA): TGTGCCTGGAGAACAGGGTTTGTAGGCGGCTACACCTTC. This sequence encodes CAWRTGFVGGYTF.

The J gene is TRBJ2-3, the V gene TRBV7-3, with a tentative D call TRBD2 (6 bases). The CDR3 consists of 14 residues. V lost 4 bases to trimming and J lost 4 bases, with 12 bases between them. From germline, CDR1 is SGHTA and CDR2 FQGTGA. CDR3 region: CASSSTSFADTQYF. DNA of the CDR3: TGTGCCAGCAGCTCGACTAGTTTCGCAGATACGCAGTATTTT.

CDR3 in amino acids: CASTKGLAGGTNTDTQYF. The CDR3 DNA follows: TGTGCCAGCACCAAAGGACTAGCGGGGGGCACGAACACAGATACGCAGTATTTT. The chain uses TRBV3-1 (or the pseudogene TRBV3-2) and TRBJ2-3; TRBD2 agrees at 14 bases. Trimming removed 7 bases from V and 2 bases from J; junction bases left unmatched: 11. This CDR3 contains 18 residues. Germline values: CDR1 LGHDT, CDR2 YNNKEL (reference sequence).

This clone was seen once. The V and J genes are TRBV9 and TRBJ1-2; 9 bases fit TRBD1. The CDR3 runs to 15 residues. Germline CDR1 and CDR2: SGDLS and YYNGEE. The V gene end was trimmed by 0 bases and the J gene end by 2 bases; junction bases not matched to a gene: 2. The CDR3 sequence: CASSVGTGGNYGYTF. The DNA of the CDR3 is TGTGCCAGCAGCGTAGGAACAGGGGGCAACTATGGCTACACCTTC.

The chain carries TRBV7-9 and TRBJ2-1; TRBD1 is a possible D gene (8 bases). The germline CDR1 and CDR2 sequences are SEHNR and FQNEAQ (reference sequence). This CDR3 has 14 residues. The V end was cut by 6 bases, the J end by 7 bases, with 16 bases between. The CDR3 spells CASRHDRGGNEQFF. The CDR3, as DNA: TGTGCCAGCAGGCACGACAGGGGAGGGAATGAGCAGTTCTTC.

V gene TRBV6-5 combines with J gene TRBJ2-7; D call uncertain. The CDR3 loop spans 13 amino acids. Germline CDR1 and CDR2: MNHEY and SVGAGI. V lost 5 bases, J lost 2 bases, and 10 bases lay in between. The CDR3, as DNA: TGTGCCAGCAGTCCCCGGTACCCCTACGAGCAGTACTTC. Translating gives CASSPRYPYEQYF.

The CDR3 loop reads CASTTRGAMNTGELFF. CDR3 nucleotides: TGTGCCAGCACCACACGGGGGGCGATGAACACCGGGGAGCTGTTTTTT. V gene TRBV7-2 combines with J gene TRBJ2-2, with a possible D match to TRBD2 (7 bases). Per the germline V gene, CDR1 is SGHTA and CDR2 is FQGNSA. This CDR3 contains 16 residues. Trimming shortened V by 7 bases and J by 1 base, and 16 bases separated the two germline ends.

This clone was picked up a small number of times. DNA of the CDR3: TGTGCCAGCAGCCCCAGCGACAGGGTCTACGAGCAGTACTTC. This sequence encodes CASSPSDRVYEQYF. V is TRBV9 and J is TRBJ2-7, with 7 bases fitting TRBD1. CDR3 length: 14 residues. CDR1 SGDLS and CDR2 YYNGEE come from the germline V gene. The V gene end was trimmed by 4 bases and the J gene end by 3 bases; junction bases not matched to a gene: 7.

J is TRBJ2-1 and V is TRBV6-6, with D unresolved. Per the germline V gene, CDR1 is MNHNY and CDR2 is SVGAGI (reference sequence). V shed 2 bases and J shed 2 bases, with 10 bases lying between them. CDR3 length: 15 residues. This CDR3 is CASSYSQVPYNEQFF. The CDR3 nucleotides read TGTGCCAGCAGTTACAGTCAGGTCCCCTACAATGAGCAGTTCTTC.

The chain carries TRBV6-5 and TRBJ1-1, with 8 bases identical to TRBD1. Trimming took 10 bases from V and 0 from J; bases not matched to a gene: 7. The germline CDR1 and CDR2 sequences are MNHEY and SVGAGI. The CDR3 loop spans 14 amino acids. The CDR3 sequence: CATGTGTLNTEAFF. As DNA, the CDR3 is TGTGCCACCGGGACAGGAACTTTGAACACTGAAGCTTTCTTT.

The V call is TRBV4-1, the J call TRBJ1-5; TRBD1 agrees at 7 bases. CDR3 length: 18 residues. Trimming took 1 base from V and 2 from J; bases not matched to a gene: 11. The germline CDR1 and CDR2 sequences are MGHRA and YSYEKL. The CDR3 sequence: CASSQVGKVGGGNQPQHF. The CDR3 DNA reads TGCGCCAGCAGCCAAGTAGGAAAGGTAGGGGGCGGCAATCAGCCCCAGCATTTT.

The V and J genes are TRBV27 and TRBJ2-7; 8 positions agree with TRBD1. The CDR3 sequence is 13 residues long. J lost 1 base, V lost 5 bases, and 1 base had no gene match. The germline V gene has CDR1 MNHEY and CDR2 SMNVEV (reference sequence). The CDR3 here is CASSRTGSYEQYF. The CDR3 DNA reads as TGTGCCAGCAGTCGGACAGGGTCCTACGAGCAGTACTTC.

This clone was recorded only once. In DNA form, the CDR3 reads TGCGCCAGCAGCCAAGAAGGCCGGGACAGGGGGCGTTCCGGGGAGCTGTTTTTT. Translated: CASSQEGRDRGRSGELFF. The genes are TRBV4-3 and TRBJ2-2; 12 bases line up with TRBD1. The CDR3 contains 18 residues. From germline, CDR1 is LGHNA and CDR2 YSLEER. V trimming: 0 bases; J trimming: 6 bases; junction bases outside the gene matches: 8.